Below, one T cell receptor (beta chain) is given with its context. The target antigen is unknown. This sample was taken from a study of long-term antiretroviral therapy in people with HIV. Whole-study context: Samples collected earliest predate the 2015 immediate-ART recommendation by about a decade.

Study outcomes and limitations: Repertoires in HIV (unlike those of controls) had narrower CDR3 length ranges.

Run at survey level, the immunoSEQ assay was version v3.0. Sequencing was performed with immunoSEQ multiplex PCR; in TCRdb, only in-frame clones are kept and a portion is missing. The sample includes about 25,000 clones, around three quarters of them seen just once. The CDR3 is 15 amino acids. J was trimmed by 6 bases and V by 1 base; bases with no gene match: 5. The germline V gene encodes CDR1 SGHDT and CDR2 YYEEEE. V gene TRBV5-6 combines with J gene TRBJ2-4, with 9 bases lining up with TRBD1. The sample in question was unsorted PBMCs, obtained 2.1 years after starting antiretroviral therapy. This receptor was identified in a man aged 30 to 45 with HIV. The CDR3 bases are TGTGCCAGCAGCTTGCGAGGACAGGGGATAAACATTCAGTACTTC. Protein product: CASSLRGQGINIQYF.